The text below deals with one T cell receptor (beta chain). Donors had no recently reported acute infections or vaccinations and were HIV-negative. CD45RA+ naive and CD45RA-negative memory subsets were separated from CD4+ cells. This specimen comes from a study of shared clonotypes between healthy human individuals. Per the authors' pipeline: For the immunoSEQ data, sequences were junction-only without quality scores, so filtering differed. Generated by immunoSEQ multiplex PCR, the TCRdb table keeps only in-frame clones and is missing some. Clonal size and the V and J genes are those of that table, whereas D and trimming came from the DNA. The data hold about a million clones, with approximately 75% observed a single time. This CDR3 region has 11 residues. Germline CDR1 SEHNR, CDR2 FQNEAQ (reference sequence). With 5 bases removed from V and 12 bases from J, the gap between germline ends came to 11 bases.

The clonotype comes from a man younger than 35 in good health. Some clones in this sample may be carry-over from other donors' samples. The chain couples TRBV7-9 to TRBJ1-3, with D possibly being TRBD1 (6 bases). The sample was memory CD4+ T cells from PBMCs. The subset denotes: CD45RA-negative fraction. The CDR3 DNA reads TGTGCCAGCAGCCCCCCGGGACACATATATTTT. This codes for CASSPPGHIYF.